One sample yielded the 19 T cell receptor beta chains listed below, sequenced in a study of blood T cell repertoires in COVID-19. Sequenced by immunoSEQ multiplex PCR; TCRdb stores in-frame clones only, minus some. The table shows about 250,000 clones, with 86% occurring only once. Sequencing input: peripheral blood. These receptor sequences come from a woman between 55 and 75 years old who had recovered from COVID-19.

This clone was seen only once. The chain employs TRBV11-1 and TRBJ2-3, with 8 nucleotides matching TRBD2. Germline-derived CDR1 and CDR2 are SGHAT and FQDESV (reference sequence). V trimming: 8 bases; J trimming: 3 bases; junction bases outside the gene matches: 7. The CDR3 loop spans 14 amino acids. The DNA for the CDR3 is TGTGCCAGCCGCGGGGGGCTTTGGACAGATACGCAGTATTTT. Translating gives CASRGGLWTDTQYF.

The chain uses TRBV18 and TRBJ2-7, with 8 bases identical to TRBD2. This CDR3 comprises 15 residues. The J segment lost 0 bases and the V segment lost 8 bases, leaving 9 bases of the junction unmatched. The V gene's germline CDR1 is KGHSH and CDR2 LQKENI. The CDR3 DNA sequence: TGTGCCAGCGCCCCCAGCCGGGGGGGCTCCTACGAGCAGTACTTC. It translates to CASAPSRGGSYEQYF.

The chain combines TRBV12-3 or TRBV12-4 with TRBJ2-5; D ambiguous. V lost 3 bases, J lost 3 bases, and 8 bases lay in between. CDR3 length: 13 amino acids. CDR3 residues: CASSFSNKETQYF. CDR3 DNA: TGTGCCAGCAGTTTTTCTAATAAAGAGACCCAGTACTTC.

This chain connects TRBV28 to TRBJ2-7; 16 nucleotides agree with TRBD2. Trimming removed 6 bases from V and 3 bases from J; junction bases left unmatched: 11. CDR3 size: 18 residues. The germline V gene has CDR1 MDHEN and CDR2 SYDVKM. The CDR3 DNA follows: TGTGCCAGCAGACCCGGGACTAGCGGGGGGGCCTTATACTACGAGCAGTACTTC. As protein: CASRPGTSGGALYYEQYF.

The CDR3 nucleotides are TGTGCCAGCACTCGGGACAGGGCGGTAGAGAGCTACACCTTC. Translating gives CASTRDRAVESYTF. V gene TRBV28 combines with J gene TRBJ1-2, with 9 nucleotides matching TRBD1. There are 14 residues in the CDR3. CDR1 and CDR2 from the germline V gene are MDHEN and SYDVKM. Germline trimming cut 7 bases from V and 9 bases from J; bases unmatched to any gene: 12.

The gene calls are TRBV11-3 and TRBJ2-5; 9 bases are a match to TRBD1. CDR3 length: 14 amino acids. Unmatched junction bases numbered 6, after V lost 1 base and J lost 9 bases. CDR1 and CDR2 from the germline V gene are SGHNT and YENEEA. The CDR3 reads CASSLVGTGRAQYF. For the CDR3, the DNA is TGTGCCAGCAGCTTAGTGGGGACAGGGCGGGCCCAGTACTTC.

The chain is built from TRBV6-1 and TRBJ1-2; D gene unclear. Germline V CDR1 and CDR2: MNHNS, SASEGT. Trimming removed 0 bases from V and 5 bases from J, with 7 bases in between. The CDR3 length is 13 residues. The CDR3 DNA reads TGTGCCAGCAGTGAAGCATCGGGGTATGGCTACACCTTC. Protein product: CASSEASGYGYTF.

This clone was detected a few times. J is TRBJ1-6 and V is TRBV28; TRBD1 matches 9 bases. Germline V gene lookup returns CDR1 MDHEN and CDR2 SYDVKM. Losses at the gene ends were 5 bases for V and 11 bases for J; bases not matched to a gene: 7. This CDR3 comprises 14 residues. The CDR3 DNA is TGTGCCAGCAGTCGGGGGACAGGGACCCCACCCCTCCACTTT. As protein: CASSRGTGTPPLHF.

The chain has TRBV6-5 and TRBJ1-6, with 7 bases that match TRBD1. The CDR3 consists of 15 residues. Germline CDR1 reads MNHEY; CDR2 reads SVGAGI. V shed 2 bases and J 10 bases; nucleotides not matched to a gene: 8. In DNA form, the CDR3 reads TGTGCCAGCAGTTACCAAAGGACAGGTGGCTCACCCCTCCACTTT. It encodes CASSYQRTGGSPLHF.

The genes are TRBV6-4 and TRBJ2-2; tentative D call: TRBD1 (6 bases). The CDR3 runs 14 residues. V was cut by 7 bases and J by 0 bases, with 9 bases left in between. Germline loops: CDR1 MRHNA, CDR2 SNTAGT. CDR3 loop: CASKQGANTGELFF. Written as DNA, the CDR3 is TGTGCCAGCAAACAGGGAGCGAACACCGGGGAGCTGTTTTTT.

The chain carries TRBV28 and TRBJ1-1; D unclear. Germline V gene lookup returns CDR1 MDHEN and CDR2 SYDVKM. CDR3 length equals 14 residues. V lost 3 bases and J lost 6, with 14 bases in between. As DNA, the CDR3 is TGTGCCAGCAGTTTCCCCAGGCGGGTCTCTGAAGCTTTCTTT. Encoded protein: CASSFPRRVSEAFF.

The chain links TRBV25-1 to TRBJ1-2; D is uncertain. Per germline, CDR1 MGHDK and CDR2 SYGVNS. V was trimmed by 2 bases and J by 5 bases, leaving 9 bases between them. The CDR3 sequence is 13 residues long. In DNA, the CDR3 is TGTGCCAGCAGTGAACAACAGATGTATGGCTACACCTTC. It specifies CASSEQQMYGYTF.

The rearrangement joins TRBV2 to TRBJ2-3; TRBD2 matches 9 bases. Germline V gene data show CDR1 as SNHLY and CDR2 as FYNNEI. V lost 6 bases to trimming and J lost 4 bases; unmatched junction nucleotides: 8. The CDR3 runs 15 residues. The CDR3 bases are TGTGCCAGCAGGAGGCGGGGGGGCGGCTCAGATACGCAGTATTTT. This sequence encodes CASRRRGGGSDTQYF.

This chain connects TRBV28 to TRBJ2-1; TRBD1 matches at 10 bases. This CDR3 spans 11 amino acids. From germline, CDR1 is MDHEN and CDR2 SYDVKM. Germline trimming cut 4 bases from V and 16 bases from J; bases unmatched to any gene: 4. The CDR3 reads CASSSGTGDFF. The DNA for the CDR3 is TGTGCCAGCAGTTCCGGGACAGGGGATTTCTTC.

The V call is TRBV9, the J call TRBJ2-3, with 11 positions matching TRBD2. The CDR3 loop spans 17 amino acids. Germline lookup yields CDR1 SGDLS and CDR2 YYNGEE. The junction had 8 bases not matched to a gene; V was cut back by 3 bases and J by 2 bases. The CDR3 DNA reads as TGTGCCAGCAGCGACCCACTAGCGGGGGAGCACACAGATACGCAGTATTTT. It specifies CASSDPLAGEHTDTQYF. The full variable domain, with the rest looked up from reference TRBV9 and TRBJ2-3, is DSGVTQTPKHLITATGQRVTLRCSPRSGDLSVYWYQQSLDQGLQFLIQYYNGEERAKGNILERFSAQQFPDLHSELNLSSLELGDSALYFCASSDPLAGEHTDTQYFGPGTRLTVL.

J is TRBJ1-2 and V is TRBV6-4; 7 bases align to TRBD1. The germline V gene has CDR1 MRHNA and CDR2 SNTAGT. There are 14 residues in the CDR3. The V segment lost 6 bases and the J segment 1 base; nucleotides outside the gene matches: 5. In DNA, the CDR3 is TGTGCCAGCAGCGAAAGGGACAGTAACTATGGCTACACCTTC. It specifies CASSERDSNYGYTF.

The chain uses TRBV19 and TRBJ1-5, with D maybe TRBD1 (6 bases). Trimming took off 5 bases at V and 7 bases at J, with 18 bases between the two ends. The CDR3 loop spans 15 amino acids. Germline V gene lookup returns CDR1 LNHDA and CDR2 SQIVND (reference sequence). CDR3 loop: CASSSNGQSLQPQHF. CDR3 bases: TGTGCCAGTAGTTCGAACGGACAGTCTCTCCAGCCCCAGCATTTT.

This clone was observed a handful of times. This chain's CDR3 is CASKTGRVTEAFF. The CDR3 DNA reads as TGTGCCAGCAAAACAGGGCGGGTAACTGAAGCTTTCTTT. The V and J genes are TRBV12-3 or TRBV12-4 and TRBJ1-1; D perhaps matches TRBD1 (6 bases). V dropped 7 bases and J dropped 5 bases, with 14 bases sitting between them. This CDR3 is 13 amino acids long.

The genes are TRBV12-3 or TRBV12-4 and TRBJ2-2; no clear D. Trimming cost V 6 bases and J 6 bases, with 5 bases left between them. The CDR3 has 11 amino acids. CDR3 DNA: TGTGCCAGCAGAACGGCCGGGGAGCTGTTTTTT. Amino acids: CASRTAGELFF.